This T cell receptor (beta chain) was recovered during a study of blood T cell repertoires in COVID-19. Looking at the study overall: Nucleic acid was either cDNA or gDNA, and it came from T cells, B-cell-depleted T cells, or PBMCs.

Methods used by the authors: Reference gene primer amplification gave estimated nucleated cell counts. The data were produced by immunoSEQ multiplex PCR, yet TCRdb's version contains in-frame clones alone and is incomplete. Clone size and the V and J calls come from that table; the DNA yielded D and trimming. The sample gives approximately 360,000 clones, more than 75% of which show up once; 0.95% to 1% is in the top ten. Cohorts were assigned according to the clinical history that participants reported. CDR3 length: 13 residues. Germline assignment: CDR1 SGHDT and CDR2 YYEEEE. V dropped 4 bases and J dropped 6; count of bases not matched to a gene: 4.

This TCR was recovered from a woman aged 25 to 39 with acute COVID-19. Material: PBMCs or T cells enriched from blood (not recorded which). The genes are TRBV5-6 and TRBJ1-1, with 9 positions matching TRBD1. This CDR3 is CASSLRTGAEAFF. The DNA of the CDR3 is TGTGCCAGCAGCCTTAGGACAGGGGCTGAAGCTTTCTTT.